One and the same sample provided the 30 T cell receptor beta chains below, sequenced in a study of blood T cell repertoires in COVID-19. Profiled with immunoSEQ multiplex PCR; TCRdb holds only in-frame clones, not every one. The table records about 180,000 clones, about nine tenths of them present only once. The sequenced sample consisted of peripheral blood. Every receptor here comes from a woman between 50 and 59 years old with acute or convalescent COVID-19.

This clone was counted once. V usage is TRBV19 and J usage is TRBJ1-2; tentatively, D is TRBD1 (5 bases). Trimming removed 1 base at V and 4 bases at J, with 10 bases between. The CDR3 is made up of 14 amino acids. Germline V gene data show CDR1 as LNHDA and CDR2 as SQIVND (reference sequence). CDR3 sequence (DNA): TGTGCCAGTAGTATAGTTCTGGGGGGCTATGGCTACACCTTC. Translation gives CASSIVLGGYGYTF. Full variable domain (remainder filled in from reference TRBV19 and TRBJ1-2): DGGITQSPKYLFRKEGQNVTLSCEQNLNHDAMYWYRQDPGQGLRLIYYSQIVNDFQKGDIAEGYSVSREKKESFPLTVTSAQKNPTAFYLCASSIVLGGYGYTFGSGTRLTVV.

J is TRBJ2-7 and V is TRBV4-1; a weak D match, TRBD1 (5 bases). This CDR3 has 15 residues. The germline V gene encodes CDR1 MGHRA and CDR2 YSYEKL. Trimming cost V 0 bases and J 2 bases, with 11 bases left between them. This CDR3 is CASSQDLGVPYEQYF. For the CDR3, the DNA is TGCGCCAGCAGCCAAGATCTAGGGGTACCCTACGAGCAGTACTTC.

This chain uses TRBV7-9 with TRBJ2-3, with D unclear. Germline lookup yields CDR1 SEHNR and CDR2 FQNEAQ (reference sequence). The CDR3 sequence is 14 residues long. Trimming removed 1 base from V and 7 bases from J, with 12 bases in between. CDR3 amino acids: CASSLETMVNTQYF. CDR3 DNA sequence: TGTGCCAGCAGCTTAGAGACAATGGTAAATACGCAGTATTTT.

CDR3 sequence: CASSPLDRKADTQYF. The CDR3 bases are TGTGCCAGCAGCCCCCTGGACAGGAAGGCAGATACGCAGTATTTT. The rearrangement joins TRBV7-3 to TRBJ2-3, with TRBD1 identical over 7 bases. There are 15 residues in the CDR3. V lost 5 bases and J lost 4; bases outside the gene matches: 9. The germline CDR1 and CDR2 sequences are SGHTA and FQGTGA.

Here the CDR3 DNA reads TGTGCCACCAGACTAGCGGGAGGTCGCGATGAGCAGTTCTTC. It specifies CATRLAGGRDEQFF. The V call is TRBV10-3, the J call TRBJ2-1, with 13 bases fitting TRBD2. Losses at the gene ends were 10 bases for V and 8 bases for J; bases not matched to a gene: 8. Per the germline V gene, CDR1 is ENHRY and CDR2 is SYGVKD. This CDR3 is built from 14 residues.

V is TRBV18 and J is TRBJ1-1; D remains unclear. The length of the CDR3 is 14 residues. The V end lost 4 bases, the J end lost 1 base, and 10 bases lay between the germline ends. Germline V gene sequence: CDR1 KGHSH, CDR2 LQKENI. Written as DNA, the CDR3 is TGTGCCAGCTCACTTGAGGCGCAGAACACTGAAGCTTTCTTT. Encoded protein: CASSLEAQNTEAFF.

The V gene is TRBV18, the J gene TRBJ2-2; TRBD2 matches 9 bases. The trim removed 6 bases at V and 7 bases at J, leaving 6 bases unmatched. There are 14 residues in the CDR3. Germline CDR1 is KGHSH and CDR2 is LQKENI. The CDR3 region has the DNA TGTGCCAGCTCTCCTGGACTAGCGAACGGGGAGCTGTTTTTT. It translates to CASSPGLANGELFF.

The chain recombines TRBV21-1 with TRBJ2-1; TRBD2, the table's D call, lacks a check against the DNA. TRBV21-1 is a listed pseudogene. CDR3 length: 20 residues. The CDR3 loop is CASSTNSGTSGRFAYNEQFF. The DNA for the CDR3 is TGTGCCAGCAGCACGAACTCCGGGACTAGCGGGAGATTTGCCTACAATGAGCAGTTCTTC.

This clone was seen just once. V is TRBV7-2 and J is TRBJ1-1, with D uncertain. CDR1 SGHTA and CDR2 FQGNSA come from the germline V gene. The CDR3 is made up of 13 amino acids. Trimming left V 3 bases short and J 3 bases short, with 8 bases between. The CDR3 DNA is TGTGCCAGCAGCTTTTCGGAGGACACTGAAGCTTTCTTT. Protein: CASSFSEDTEAFF.

The V gene is TRBV19, the J gene TRBJ1-1; the match to TRBD1 covers 7 bases. Germline lookup yields CDR1 LNHDA and CDR2 SQIVND (reference sequence). V dropped 4 bases and J dropped 8; count of bases not matched to a gene: 7. There are 13 residues in the CDR3. Here the CDR3 reads CASSTLPGQEAFF. The CDR3 nucleotides are TGTGCCAGTAGTACTCTACCGGGACAGGAAGCTTTCTTT.

The rearrangement links TRBV11-2 to TRBJ2-3, with a possible D match to TRBD2 (5 bases). From germline, CDR1 is SGHAT and CDR2 FQNNGV. The CDR3 has 16 residues. Trimming left V 1 base short and J 3 bases short, with 14 bases between. The CDR3 bases are TGTGCCAGCAGCTTAGTTCTAAGCGGCCTAACAGATACGCAGTATTTT. This codes for CASSLVLSGLTDTQYF.

This chain links TRBV28 with TRBJ2-2; D possibly corresponds to TRBD1 (5 bases). Germline-derived CDR1 and CDR2 are MDHEN and SYDVKM. This CDR3 is 13 amino acids long. The ends were cut back, 7 bases at V and 6 bases at J, with 12 bases in the middle. The CDR3 coding sequence is TGTGCCAGCAACAACTTCAGGGCCGGGGAGCTGTTTTTT. Translated: CASNNFRAGELFF.

The rearrangement joins TRBV19 to TRBJ2-1; 7 nucleotides agree with TRBD2. This CDR3 is 16 amino acids long. Germline assignment: CDR1 LNHDA and CDR2 SQIVND (reference sequence). V lost 5 bases and J lost 3; bases outside the gene matches: 10. CDR3 nucleotides: TGTGCCAGTAGTGCCCTTGGATTAGCGGGCTACAATGAGCAGTTCTTC. It is translated as CASSALGLAGYNEQFF. Looking up the rest from reference TRBV19 and TRBJ2-1 gives the full variable domain: DGGITQSPKYLFRKEGQNVTLSCEQNLNHDAMYWYRQDPGQGLRLIYYSQIVNDFQKGDIAEGYSVSREKKESFPLTVTSAQKNPTAFYLCASSALGLAGYNEQFFGPGTRLTVL.

J is TRBJ1-6 and V is TRBV5-4, with 8 bases fitting TRBD1. Germline V gene sequence: CDR1 SGHNT, CDR2 YYREEE (reference sequence). The V gene end was trimmed by 6 bases and the J gene end by 6 bases; junction bases not matched to a gene: 5. The CDR3 is made up of 14 amino acids. The CDR3: CASNIQGGNSPLHF. CDR3 DNA sequence: TGTGCCAGCAATATACAGGGGGGTAATTCACCCCTCCACTTT.

V is TRBV5-1 and J is TRBJ2-5; 7 bases line up with TRBD2. V lost 4 bases and J lost 5; bases outside the gene matches: 5. Germline V gene data show CDR1 as SGHRS and CDR2 as YFSETQ. CDR3 length equals 13 residues. The CDR3 DNA reads TGCGCCAGCAGCGAACTACTAGCGGAGACCCAGTACTTC. Protein sequence: CASSELLAETQYF.

The chain recombines TRBV19 with TRBJ1-1, with 10 nucleotides matching TRBD1. This CDR3 region has 14 residues. The V segment lost 6 bases and the J segment 7 bases; nucleotides outside the gene matches: 8. Germline loops: CDR1 LNHDA, CDR2 SQIVND (reference sequence). The CDR3 sequence: CASSQDRGRFEAFF. CDR3 sequence (DNA): TGTGCCAGTAGCCAAGACAGGGGGCGATTTGAAGCTTTCTTT.

This chain links TRBV5-1 with TRBJ2-1, with TRBD2 identical over 8 bases. Germline V gene lookup returns CDR1 SGHRS and CDR2 YFSETQ. The ends lost 3 bases at V and 4 bases at J; junction bases unmatched: 9. There are 16 residues in the CDR3. The CDR3 here is CASSSYFAGGYNEQFF. The CDR3 DNA is TGCGCCAGCAGCTCGTACTTCGCGGGGGGATACAATGAGCAGTTCTTC. The full variable domain, rest sourced from reference TRBV5-1 and TRBJ2-1, is KAGVTQTPRYLIKTRGQQVTLSCSPISGHRSVSWYQQTPGQGLQFLFEYFSETQRNKGNFPGRFSGRQFSNSRSEMNVSTLELGDSALYLCASSSYFAGGYNEQFFGPGTRLTVL.

V usage is TRBV24-1 and J usage is TRBJ2-5, with D possibly matching TRBD1 (6 bases). The CDR3 runs to 15 residues. The V end was cut by 5 bases, the J end by 2 bases, with 14 bases between. Germline CDR1 reads KGHDR; CDR2 reads SFDVKD. The CDR3 here is CATSVARGVQETQYF. The CDR3 region has the DNA TGTGCCACCAGTGTCGCCAGGGGCGTTCAAGAGACCCAGTACTTC.

The chain joins TRBV7-8 to TRBJ2-3, with a weak D call TRBD2 (5 bases). CDR3 length: 13 amino acids. From germline, CDR1 is SGHVS and CDR2 FQNEAQ. The V and J ends lost 7 bases and 5 bases respectively, with 13 bases between them. In DNA form, the CDR3 reads TGTGCCAGCACCCCGGTTCGGGGAGATACGCAGTATTTT. This sequence encodes CASTPVRGDTQYF.

J is TRBJ1-4 and V is TRBV6-1; possibly TRBD1 for D (6 bases). V was shortened by 6 bases and J by 6 bases, with 17 bases between the two germline ends. This CDR3 has 15 residues. Germline V CDR1 and CDR2: MNHNS, SASEGT. The CDR3 DNA reads TGTGCCAGCAGACTCGCTCCAGGGGTGGATGAAAAACTGTTTTTT. Protein sequence: CASRLAPGVDEKLFF.

The chain uses TRBV7-2 and TRBJ1-1, with 8 positions matching TRBD1. Germline CDR1 SGHTA, CDR2 FQGNSA. J gave up 4 bases and V 3 bases, and 10 bases lay outside the gene matches. This CDR3 spans 16 amino acids. CDR3 coding DNA: TGTGCCAGCAGCTTGGTCCCAGGGGGCCGGGTCACTGAAGCTTTCTTT. This translates into CASSLVPGGRVTEAFF.

This clone was picked up one time. CDR3 in DNA: TGTGCCAGCAGCGTAGAGGGTCTGGCGGGGGGGCTTATCAGCACAGATACGCAGTATTTT. Encoded protein: CASSVEGLAGGLISTDTQYF. J is TRBJ2-3 and V is TRBV9; the match to TRBD2 covers 9 bases. V was pared by 0 bases and J by 0 bases, with 14 bases of the junction left unmatched. The CDR3 totals 20 residues. Germline-derived CDR1 and CDR2 are SGDLS and YYNGEE.

This clone was counted a few times. The chain links TRBV6-5 to TRBJ2-1, with D maybe TRBD1 (5 bases). The CDR3 contains 15 residues. Trimming removed 6 bases at V and 0 bases at J, with 12 bases between. In germline, CDR1 is MNHEY, CDR2 SVGAGI. The CDR3 spells CASRLDSNSYNEQFF. In DNA, the CDR3 is TGTGCCAGCAGGCTCGACAGCAACTCCTACAATGAGCAGTTCTTC.

The CDR3 nucleotides read TGCGCCCCTCGGGGGACTAGCAGTTGCAATGAGCAGTTCTTC. It is translated as CAPRGTSSCNEQFF. The V and J genes are TRBV10-2 and TRBJ2-1; the match to TRBD2 covers 9 bases. This CDR3 is built from 14 residues. Germline V lookup: CDR1 WSHSY, CDR2 SAAADI. J lost 6 bases, V lost 11 bases, and 11 bases had no gene match.

The chain combines TRBV5-1 with TRBJ2-1, with TRBD2 matching over 10 bases. This CDR3 spans 15 amino acids. Trimming at V came to 2 bases and at J to 4 bases, leaving 3 bases not matched to a gene. Germline-derived CDR1 and CDR2 are SGHRS and YFSETQ. In DNA, the CDR3 is TGCGCCAGCAGCTTTAGCGGGGGGATTTACAATGAGCAGTTCTTC. It encodes CASSFSGGIYNEQFF.

V usage is TRBV5-8 and J usage is TRBJ1-2; possible D gene TRBD1, 6 bases. Trimming cost V 9 bases and J 8 bases, with 14 bases left between them. In germline, CDR1 is SGHTS, CDR2 YDEGEE. CDR3 length: 11 residues. CDR3 loop: CAILQGRGYTF. CDR3 DNA sequence: TGTGCCATACTACAGGGAAGAGGCTACACCTTC.

This chain joins TRBV27 and TRBJ2-7; 10 bases fit TRBD2. Germline CDR1 reads MNHEY; CDR2 reads SMNVEV (reference sequence). V shed 3 bases and J 4 bases; nucleotides not matched to a gene: 9. The CDR3 length is 16 residues. CDR3 loop: CASSFSGLASRYEQYF. The CDR3 coding sequence is TGTGCCAGCAGTTTCTCGGGACTAGCGAGCCGTTACGAGCAGTACTTC.

This sequence joins TRBV5-4 and TRBJ2-7; TRBD1 agrees at 7 bases. Germline assignment: CDR1 SGHNT and CDR2 YYREEE (reference sequence). V was clipped by 2 bases and J by 0 bases; unmatched bases: 5. The CDR3 consists of 15 residues. The CDR3 nucleotides are TGTGCCAGCAGCTTAACAGGGGCAAGCTCCTACGAGCAGTACTTC. Its translation: CASSLTGASSYEQYF.

The chain carries TRBV5-1 and TRBJ2-5, with 10 bases matching TRBD1. Germline loops: CDR1 SGHRS, CDR2 YFSETQ. The CDR3 contains 17 residues. J was trimmed by 5 bases and V by 2 bases; bases with no gene match: 12. CDR3 in amino acids: CASSFQPGTGVAETQYF. The CDR3 nucleotides are TGCGCCAGCAGCTTTCAACCCGGGACAGGGGTTGCGGAGACCCAGTACTTC.

The rearrangement links TRBV5-1 to TRBJ2-1; TRBD2 matches 8 bases. Germline loops: CDR1 SGHRS, CDR2 YFSETQ. There are 13 residues in the CDR3. J lost 3 bases, V lost 5 bases, and 1 base had no gene match. The CDR3 sequence: CASRRGGYNEQFF. CDR3 coding DNA: TGCGCCAGCAGACGGGGGGGCTACAATGAGCAGTTCTTC.